This is a list of T cell receptor beta chains from one sample in a study of graft-versus-host responses after intestinal transplantation. Generated by immunoSEQ multiplex PCR, the TCRdb table keeps only in-frame clones and is missing some. The sample carries 15,000 to 19,000 clones, 33% recorded once. This sample comprised alloreactive CD4+ T cells from a mixed lymphocyte reaction culture, obtained before intestinal transplant. The source of these receptors is a human patient who received an intestinal transplant. Each CDR3 is given with its conserved first and last residue. D genes are given only for firm matches.

J: TRBJ1-3; length: 18; D: NA; V: TRBV5-5; CDR3: CASSPTPGHRSSGNTIYF
J: TRBJ1-4; length: 11; D: NA; V: TRBV28; CDR3: CASSLGEKLFF
J: TRBJ1-6; length: 15; D: NA; V: TRBV28; CDR3: CASTLGGTYNSPLHF
J: TRBJ2-3; length: 14; D: NA; V: TRBV25-1; CDR3: CASCAAGSTDTQYF
J: TRBJ2-2; length: 16; D: NA; V: TRBV9; CDR3: CASSLHSRRGAGELFF
J: TRBJ2-3; length: 17; D: TRBD2; V: TRBV7-6; CDR3: CASSLALTSGNTDTQYF
J: TRBJ2-1; length: 15; D: TRBD1; V: TRBV7-9; CDR3: CASSFLGTVANEQFF
J: TRBJ1-5; length: 14; D: NA; V: TRBV6-5; CDR3: CASSYSRSNQPQHF
J: TRBJ2-5; length: 15; D: TRBD1; V: TRBV5-1; CDR3: CASSLSGGHRETQYF
J: TRBJ1-6; length: 16; D: TRBD1; V: TRBV5-4; CDR3: CASSLGPTGSNSPLHF
J: TRBJ2-5; length: 13; D: NA; V: TRBV11-2; CDR3: CASSRQVQETQYF
J: TRBJ1-5; length: 13; D: TRBD1; V: TRBV6-1; CDR3: CASVWTGHQPQHF
J: TRBJ2-3; length: 16; D: NA; V: TRBV14; CDR3: CASSQYGWGPTDTQYF
J: TRBJ1-5; length: 20; D: TRBD1; V: TRBV2; CDR3: CASSELRRKGVDREHQPQHF
J: TRBJ2-1; length: 14; D: NA; V: TRBV6-1; CDR3: CASYLSGSYNEQFF
J: TRBJ2-1; length: 14; D: TRBD2; V: TRBV5-6; CDR3: CASSRLAVNNEQFF
J: TRBJ1-3; length: 15; D: NA; V: TRBV11-2; CDR3: CASRNVGGSGNTIYF
J: TRBJ2-4; length: 15; D: NA; V: TRBV25-1; CDR3: CASSEPGLVQNIQYF
J: TRBJ1-2; length: 14; D: TRBD1; V: TRBV6-6; CDR3: CASRIQEGAGGYTF
J: TRBJ2-5; length: 13; D: NA; V: TRBV11-2; CDR3: CASSLDGRVTQYF
J: TRBJ2-5; length: 16; D: TRBD2; V: TRBV7-9; CDR3: CASSLAGLAGAETQYF
J: TRBJ2-3; length: 13; D: TRBD1; V: TRBV6-1; CDR3: CASRGTGRDTQYF
J: TRBJ2-7; length: 14; D: NA; V: TRBV6-5; CDR3: CASSYSRKNYEQYF
J: TRBJ1-4; length: 14; D: NA; V: TRBV6-1; CDR3: CASSRVLANEKLFF
J: TRBJ2-7; length: 15; D: TRBD2; V: TRBV7-9; CDR3: CASSSPSGPREQQYF
J: TRBJ2-2; length: 13; D: NA; V: TRBV9; CDR3: CASSEIYTGELFF
J: TRBJ1-1; length: 11; D: NA; V: TRBV30; CDR3: CAWSGGNEAFF
J: TRBJ1-6; length: 19; D: TRBD1; V: TRBV7-9; CDR3: CASSPKGVGPGQGGSPLHF
J: TRBJ1-6; length: 17; D: TRBD1; V: TRBV5-4; CDR3: CASSFAGQGVYNSPLHF
J: TRBJ1-2; length: 15; D: NA; V: TRBV2; CDR3: CASSPNWDVSYGYTF
J: TRBJ1-6; length: 13; D: NA; V: TRBV7-2; CDR3: CASSQSAGVALHF
J: TRBJ1-3; length: 15; D: NA; V: TRBV11-1; CDR3: CASSLALSPGNTIYF
J: TRBJ1-4; length: 15; D: TRBD1; V: TRBV4-2; CDR3: CASSQGDRDGEKLFF
J: TRBJ1-6; length: 15; D: TRBD1; V: TRBV2; CDR3: CASSDLGTENSPLHF
J: TRBJ1-2; length: 16; D: NA; V: TRBV7-6; CDR3: CASSPGTPWGVYGYTF
J: TRBJ1-4; length: 16; D: NA; V: TRBV28; CDR3: CASSPGGSRGNEKLFF
J: TRBJ2-3; length: 15; D: TRBD2; V: TRBV4-1; CDR3: CASSPGTSGTDTQYF
J: TRBJ2-3; length: 13; D: NA; V: TRBV7-9; CDR3: CARGMASTDTQYF
J: TRBJ2-3; length: 14; D: TRBD2; V: TRBV18; CDR3: CASSPTSGTDTQYF
J: TRBJ2-2; length: 14; D: NA; V: TRBV7-3; CDR3: CASSSKTNTGELFF
J: TRBJ2-7; length: 15; D: TRBD1; V: TRBV4-2; CDR3: CASSPLEGASYEQYF
J: TRBJ1-2; length: 16; D: NA; V: TRBV7-2; CDR3: CASSPRRDIGIYGYTF
J: TRBJ2-1; length: 18; D: TRBD2; V: TRBV9; CDR3: CASSVVLGGTSGDNEQFF
J: TRBJ1-4; length: 15; D: TRBD1; V: TRBV5-1; CDR3: CASSITGGENEKLFF
J: TRBJ1-5; length: 16; D: NA; V: TRBV23-1; CDR3: CASRLPQLWSNQPQHF
J: TRBJ2-1; length: 16; D: TRBD2; V: TRBV7-3; CDR3: CASSLTRGGVYNEQFF
J: TRBJ1-1; length: 14; D: NA; V: TRBV18; CDR3: CASSPPVRTAEAFF
J: TRBJ2-7; length: 15; D: NA; V: TRBV7-9; CDR3: CASSLALEASYEQYF
J: TRBJ2-1; length: 12; D: NA; V: TRBV19; CDR3: CASRRRVGEQFF
J: TRBJ2-1; length: 16; D: NA; V: TRBV30; CDR3: CAWRLQGYDWGNEQFF
J: TRBJ1-2; length: 17; D: TRBD1; V: TRBV18; CDR3: CASSPRTGGRVIYGYTF
J: TRBJ2-7; length: 16; D: TRBD2; V: TRBV7-6; CDR3: CASSPRGTSGSREQYF